The 4 T cell receptor beta chains reported below all come from one sample, sequenced in a study of blood T cells in healthy people across ages. Then a second PCR, running roughly 6 to 12 cycles, was carried out with a sample-barcoded 5' primer and a J-beta primer mix. From the 5' RACE reads, TCRdb called clonotypes with MiXCR, one entry per CDR3 protein. There are hundreds of thousands of distinct CDR3 sequences in the sample; around a quarter occur only once, and 3% to 4% lies in the top ten. These data also formed part of another study, on T cells of mothers and their children.

Material for sequencing was blood. The receptors stem from a boy aged 2 to 10 in good health.

This clonotype was detected only a few times. This sequence joins TRBV2 and TRBJ2-6; D remains unclear. Germline CDR1 SNHLY, CDR2 FYNNEI. This CDR3 comprises 15 residues. V dropped 6 bases and J dropped 0 bases, with 9 bases sitting between them. CDR3 residues: CASSGPSSGANVLTF. In DNA, the CDR3 is TGTGCCAGCAGCGGACCCAGCTCTGGGGCCAACGTCCTGACTTTC.

This clonotype occurred a few times. This chain uses TRBV20-1 with TRBJ1-4; D gene ambiguous. The germline CDR1 and CDR2 sequences are DFQATT and SNEGSKA (reference sequence). The V and J ends lost 2 bases and 8 bases respectively, with 12 bases between them. The CDR3 is made up of 13 amino acids. The CDR3 nucleotides are TGCAGTGCTAGATGGGAAAAGGGCGAAAAACTGTTTTTT. Its protein is CSARWEKGEKLFF.

CDR3 loop: CASSQDIDRDNQPQHF. CDR3 DNA sequence: TGTGCCAGCAGCCAAGATATTGACAGGGACAATCAGCCCCAGCATTTT. This chain links TRBV14 with TRBJ1-5; 7 bases map to TRBD1. J gave up 3 bases and V 0 bases, and 5 bases lay outside the gene matches. Looked up from germline, CDR1 is SGHDN and CDR2 is FVKESK. The CDR3 consists of 16 residues.

The J gene is TRBJ2-2, the V gene TRBV29-1; possible D gene TRBD1, 7 bases. The germline V gene encodes CDR1 SQVTM and CDR2 ANQGSEA. The V end was cut by 6 bases, the J end by 4 bases, with 18 bases between. The CDR3 is made up of 15 amino acids. DNA of the CDR3: TGCAGCGTCTATACAACAGGGGAGGTCACCGGGGAGCTGTTTTTT. It encodes CSVYTTGEVTGELFF.